The next 26 T cell receptor beta chains were all read from a single sample in a study of Ad26.COV2.S vaccination and SARS-CoV-2 variants. The treatment: some 20 received Ad26.COV2.S at low or high dose, single or two shots; 5 received placebo; per-sample allocation not given. Samples analyzed were those drawn on day 63 after the first vaccine or placebo injection. The table came from immunoSEQ multiplex PCR; TCRdb's copy has only in-frame clones and leaves some out. The data hold over 250,000 clones, with about 90% observed a single time. Sample: peripheral blood, taken in a trial of Ad26.COV2.S vaccine versus placebo. The source is a person between 18 and 65 years old who received the Ad26.COV2.S COVID-19 vaccine or a placebo.

The chain has TRBV9 and TRBJ2-7, with D possibly matching TRBD1 (7 bases). The CDR3 sequence is 15 residues long. The germline V gene has CDR1 SGDLS and CDR2 YYNGEE. Trimming removed 0 bases at V and 3 bases at J, with 13 bases between. The CDR3 DNA reads TGTGCCAGCAGCGTAGCCCAGGGGGGACTCTACGAGCAGTACTTC. Amino acids: CASSVAQGGLYEQYF.

The chain carries TRBV7-2 and TRBJ2-2, with 10 positions matching TRBD2. Germline V gives CDR1 SGHTA, CDR2 FQGNSA. Losses at the gene ends were 5 bases for V and 6 bases for J; bases not matched to a gene: 6. This CDR3 contains 15 residues. The CDR3 protein is CASSPERGGPGELFF. The CDR3 coding sequence is TGTGCCAGCAGCCCGGAGCGGGGGGGCCCCGGGGAGCTGTTTTTT.

This chain links TRBV29-1 with TRBJ1-1, with D unclear. The CDR3 is made up of 14 amino acids. Trimming stripped 0 bases from V and 6 bases from J, with 14 bases between. The germline V gene has CDR1 SQVTM and CDR2 ANQGSEA. CDR3 DNA sequence: TGCAGCGTTGAAGATCGTAGGTTAGAGGCTGAAGCTTTCTTT. It yields the protein CSVEDRRLEAEAFF.

This clone was observed once. The chain combines TRBV7-9 with TRBJ1-4; 9 bases match TRBD1. Germline values: CDR1 SEHNR, CDR2 FQNEAQ (reference sequence). CDR3 length equals 14 residues. Trimming took 3 bases from V and 4 from J; bases not matched to a gene: 0. The CDR3 reads CASSLDRGNEKLFF. The CDR3 region has the DNA TGTGCCAGCAGCTTGGACAGGGGTAATGAAAAACTGTTTTTT.

The chain links TRBV7-3 to TRBJ2-3; 8 bases line up with TRBD1. J lost 0 bases, V lost 2 bases, and 7 bases had no gene match. This CDR3 spans 17 amino acids. Per germline, CDR1 SGHTA and CDR2 FQGTGA. The CDR3 DNA reads as TGTGCCAGCAGCTTATACCCGGGACAGGTCAGCACAGATACGCAGTATTTT. The encoded protein is CASSLYPGQVSTDTQYF.

The CDR3 DNA reads as TGTGCCAGCAGTGAAGGTCAAGGGTGGCAGCCCCAGCATTTT. Its protein product is CASSEGQGWQPQHF. The rearrangement links TRBV2 to TRBJ1-5; D is undetermined. V was trimmed by 1 base and J by 7 bases, leaving 11 bases between them. Germline V gene sequence: CDR1 SNHLY, CDR2 FYNNEI. CDR3 size: 14 residues.

The chain combines TRBV12-3 or TRBV12-4 with TRBJ1-6; the D is unclear. V lost 8 bases to trimming and J lost 6 bases, with 11 bases between them. This CDR3 contains 13 residues. CDR3 nucleotide sequence: TGTGCCAGCGGCGCAGGAGGTAATTCACCCCTCCACTTT. This translates into CASGAGGNSPLHF.

The rearrangement uses TRBV5-1 and TRBJ1-1; D is ambiguous. The germline gives CDR1 SGHRS, CDR2 YFSETQ. The CDR3 totals 13 residues. Trimming took 1 base from V and 5 from J, leaving 9 bases between them. This CDR3 is CASSLYRGTEAFF. CDR3 DNA sequence: TGCGCCAGCAGCTTGTACCGGGGTACTGAAGCTTTCTTT.

The V call is TRBV18, the J call TRBJ1-2; TRBD1 is a possible D gene (6 bases). This CDR3 has 14 amino acids. Trimming cost V 4 bases and J 1 base, with 10 bases left between them. Looked up from germline, CDR1 is KGHSH and CDR2 is LQKENI. The CDR3 DNA sequence: TGTGCCAGCTCACAACAGGGCCTTAACTATGGCTACACCTTC. Protein sequence: CASSQQGLNYGYTF.

The chain employs TRBV5-4 and TRBJ2-7, with TRBD1 matching 10 bases. The length of the CDR3 is 15 residues. Germline V lookup: CDR1 SGHNT, CDR2 YYREEE (reference sequence). Trimming at V came to 3 bases and at J to 3 bases, leaving 6 bases not matched to a gene. The CDR3 protein is CASSSKTGGGYEQYF. The CDR3 nucleotides read TGTGCCAGCAGCTCTAAGACAGGGGGCGGCTACGAGCAGTACTTC.

This clone came up a few times. The J gene is TRBJ1-1, the V gene TRBV4-1; 7 nucleotides align to TRBD1. Trimming removed 0 bases from V and 5 bases from J; junction bases left unmatched: 15. This CDR3 is built from 18 residues. Germline CDR1 reads MGHRA; CDR2 reads YSYEKL. The CDR3 reads CASSQDLSRIGTATEAFF. CDR3 DNA sequence: TGCGCCAGCAGCCAAGATTTAAGTAGGATTGGGACAGCTACTGAAGCTTTCTTT.

V is TRBV30 and J is TRBJ2-5; D is ambiguous. Germline V CDR1 and CDR2: GTSNPN, SVGIG (reference sequence). CDR3 size: 13 residues. Between the trimmed V and J ends, which lost 0 bases and 5 bases, there was a span of 10 bases. CDR3 in amino acids: CAWSVGIGETQYF. The CDR3 region has the DNA TGTGCCTGGAGTGTAGGGATCGGTGAGACCCAGTACTTC.

V gene TRBV5-5 combines with J gene TRBJ2-7; TRBD2 agrees at 10 bases. The CDR3 has 15 amino acids. The germline V gene has CDR1 SGHKS and CDR2 YYEKEE (reference sequence). Trimming removed 4 bases from V and 0 bases from J; junction bases left unmatched: 4. The CDR3, as DNA: TGTGCCAGCAGCCAAGCGGGAGGGGGCTCCTACGAGCAGTACTTC. It encodes CASSQAGGGSYEQYF.

The chain uses TRBV3-1 (or the pseudogene TRBV3-2) and TRBJ2-7; D gene unclear. CDR3 length equals 16 residues. V was trimmed by 4 bases and J by 3 bases, leaving 19 bases between them. CDR1 is LGHDT, CDR2 YNNKEL, per germline (reference sequence). The CDR3 is CASSPAYPKSVYEQYF. DNA of the CDR3: TGTGCCAGCAGCCCGGCCTACCCAAAGAGTGTCTACGAGCAGTACTTC.

The chain joins TRBV27 to TRBJ2-7, with TRBD1 identical over 7 bases. The CDR3 is 13 residues long. The V segment lost 6 bases and the J segment 5 bases; nucleotides outside the gene matches: 7. From germline, CDR1 is MNHEY and CDR2 SMNVEV (reference sequence). CDR3 region: CASRTGARDEQYF. The CDR3 DNA reads as TGTGCCAGCAGAACAGGGGCTCGAGACGAGCAGTACTTC.

The J gene is TRBJ2-5, the V gene TRBV10-1; D gene ambiguous. Germline V gene lookup returns CDR1 WNHNN and CDR2 SYGVQD (reference sequence). The CDR3 totals 14 residues. The V and J ends lost 5 bases and 5 bases respectively, with 15 bases between them. In DNA, the CDR3 is TGCGCCAGCAGTCCCCTGGTGAATTGGGAGACCCAGTACTTC. Its translation is CASSPLVNWETQYF.

The chain combines TRBV18 with TRBJ2-3; D might be TRBD1 (5 bases). CDR1 KGHSH and CDR2 LQKENI come from the germline V gene. The CDR3 totals 15 residues. The V and J ends lost 0 bases and 2 bases respectively, with 9 bases between them. The chain's CDR3 is CASSPPGLYTDTQYF. In nucleotides, the CDR3 is TGTGCCAGCTCACCACCGGGGCTCTACACAGATACGCAGTATTTT.

This clone was counted a few times. This chain connects TRBV7-2 to TRBJ2-7; TRBD2 is a possible D gene (5 bases). The V gene lost 2 bases and the J gene lost 0 bases, with 11 bases spanning the gap. CDR1 and CDR2 (germline): SGHTA, FQGNSA. The CDR3 spans 15 residues. CDR3 sequence: CASSLSAVSSYEQYF. DNA of the CDR3: TGTGCCAGCAGCTTATCAGCGGTAAGCTCCTACGAGCAGTACTTC.

The rearrangement joins TRBV19 to TRBJ2-7; 11 bases align to TRBD2. The germline V gene has CDR1 LNHDA and CDR2 SQIVND (reference sequence). The CDR3 length is 13 residues. The junction had 1 base not matched to a gene; V was cut back by 4 bases and J by 5 bases. As DNA, the CDR3 is TGTGCCAGTAGTAGGGGACTAGCGGACGAGCAGTACTTC. It translates to CASSRGLADEQYF.

The rearrangement links TRBV6-5 to TRBJ1-3, with no clear D. Germline-derived CDR1 and CDR2 are MNHEY and SVGAGI. This CDR3 contains 14 residues. V was pared by 5 bases and J by 0 bases, with 8 bases between. The CDR3 sequence: CASSNLDSGNTIYF. In DNA, the CDR3 is TGTGCCAGCAGTAACCTTGACTCTGGAAACACCATATATTTT.

The CDR3 loop reads CASSVDLNEQFF. The CDR3 DNA is TGTGCCAGCAGCGTAGATTTGAATGAGCAGTTCTTC. The chain employs TRBV9 and TRBJ2-1; D unresolved. The CDR3 length is 12 residues. The germline gives CDR1 SGDLS, CDR2 YYNGEE. Trimming removed 0 bases from V and 7 bases from J, with 5 bases in between. Using reference TRBV9 and TRBJ2-1 for the parts outside the CDR3, the full variable domain is DSGVTQTPKHLITATGQRVTLRCSPRSGDLSVYWYQQSLDQGLQFLIQYYNGEERAKGNILERFSAQQFPDLHSELNLSSLELGDSALYFCASSVDLNEQFFGPGTRLTVL.

The chain couples TRBV5-6 to TRBJ2-2, with 7 bases aligning to TRBD2. The germline gives CDR1 SGHDT, CDR2 YYEEEE. CDR3 length equals 16 residues. After removal of 0 bases from V and 4 bases from J, the junction contained 6 bases not matched to a gene. In DNA form, the CDR3 reads TGTGCCAGCAGCTTGGAGTTAGCGGGCCCCACCGGGGAGCTGTTTTTT. It specifies CASSLELAGPTGELFF.

The chain links TRBV7-2 to TRBJ1-1; 8 nucleotides align to TRBD1. Germline V gene data show CDR1 as SGHTA and CDR2 as FQGNSA. V shed 1 base, J shed 0 bases, and the junction held 7 bases outside the gene matches. CDR3 length equals 17 residues. The CDR3 coding sequence is TGTGCCAGCAGCTTAGGGGGGACAGGAGGCATGAACACTGAAGCTTTCTTT. The encoded protein is CASSLGGTGGMNTEAFF.

V usage is TRBV6-5 and J usage is TRBJ1-1; possibly TRBD1 for D (5 bases). Germline values: CDR1 MNHEY, CDR2 SVGAGI. Trimming took 8 bases from V and 0 from J, leaving 10 bases between them. The CDR3 is 13 residues long. In DNA form, the CDR3 reads TGTGCCAGCGGAGGGGTGGTGAACACTGAAGCTTTCTTT. Its translation: CASGGVVNTEAFF.

The V and J genes are TRBV11-3 and TRBJ2-1; 7 bases match TRBD1. Germline lookup yields CDR1 SGHNT and CDR2 YENEEA. Trimming removed 5 bases from V and 4 bases from J; junction bases left unmatched: 2. This CDR3 is built from 13 residues. The CDR3 DNA is TGTGCCAGCAGCACGGGACAGTACAATGAGCAGTTCTTC. This encodes CASSTGQYNEQFF.

J is TRBJ2-7 and V is TRBV7-2; TRBD2 aligns across 12 bases. Looked up from germline, CDR1 is SGHTA and CDR2 is FQGNSA. The CDR3 has 14 residues. Trimming cost V 5 bases and J 5 bases; bases outside gene matches: 4. The CDR3 loop is CASSMGLAGDEQYF. In nucleotides, the CDR3 is TGTGCCAGCAGCATGGGACTAGCGGGCGACGAGCAGTACTTC.